These T cell receptor beta chains were read from a single sample in a study of T cell repertoires in cytomegalovirus infection. TCRdb reprocessed the reads with MiXCR, giving one entry per CDR3 protein. The sample lists roughly 500,000 distinct CDR3 sequences, more than 15% occurring once. Sequencing was performed on CD8+ T cells from PBMCs. These receptors all come from a human donor in good health (CMV status not recorded). Some clones in this sample may be carry-over from other donors' samples. Each CDR3 is given with its conserved first and last residue. The D gene is left open where the match is weak. Clone size, where shown, is once, few, many, or a class for clones that have expanded.

clone_size,v_call,j_call,d_call,cdr3_nt,cdr3_aa
many,TRBV7-9,TRBJ1-2,-,TGTGCCAGCAGCCCCCAGACGTATGGCTACACCTTC,CASSPQTYGYTF
many,TRBV11-2,TRBJ2-1,-,TGTGCCAGCAGTCGCCCCATCGAGCTTAACAATGAGCAGTTCTTC,CASSRPIELNNEQFF
-,TRBV29-1,TRBJ2-2,TRBD1,TGCAGCGCACAACAGGGGATCCCCGGGGAGCTGTTTTTT,CSAQQGIPGELFF
-,TRBV6-5,TRBJ2-7,-,TGTGCCAGCAGTGGCGTCGGGACATCGTCCTACGAGCAGTACTTC,CASSGVGTSSYEQYF
-,TRBV20-1,TRBJ2-6,-,TGCAGTGCTAGAGCGGTGGGAACTGGGGCCAACGTCCTGACTTTC,CSARAVGTGANVLTF
-,TRBV3-1,TRBJ1-6,-,TGTGCCAGCAGCCAAGCAAGTTTCGGGGATTCACCCCTCCACTTT,CASSQASFGDSPLHF
-,TRBV15,TRBJ2-7,-,TGTGCCACCAGCTTCGGGACGGAATCCTACGAGCAGTACTTC,CATSFGTESYEQYF
-,TRBV30,TRBJ1-6,-,TGTGCCTGGCATGGACAGCCAAATTCACCCCTCCACTTT,CAWHGQPNSPLHF
-,TRBV4-1,TRBJ1-1,TRBD1,TGCGCCAGCAGCCAGTCAGGGGGACGAACTGAAGCTTTCTTT,CASSQSGGRTEAFF
many,TRBV11-2,TRBJ2-3,-,TGTGCCAGCAGCTCCAAGGGTAGTGGGGCTAGCACAGATACGCAGTATTTT,CASSSKGSGASTDTQYF
many,TRBV27,TRBJ2-2,-,TGTGCCAGCAGCCATCCCCCTGACGGGCTGAACACCGGGGAGCTGTTTTTT,CASSHPPDGLNTGELFF
-,TRBV27,TRBJ2-1,-,TGTGCCAGCAGTTTAGCAGGGATGAATGAGCAGTTCTTC,CASSLAGMNEQFF
many,TRBV7-9,TRBJ2-7,-,TGTGCCAGCAGTCCCTCGGGGCTCCCCTACGAGCAGTACTTC,CASSPSGLPYEQYF
few,TRBV27,TRBJ2-3,TRBD2,TGTGCCAGCAGTTCGTTTCCTAGCGGGGGGAGCACAGATACGCAGTATTTT,CASSSFPSGGSTDTQYF
few,TRBV6-2/TRBV6-3,TRBJ2-1,-,TGTGCCAGCAGTTACTCGGGGGGAGGTCCTTACAATGAGCAGTTCTTC,CASSYSGGGPYNEQFF
many,TRBV12-3/TRBV12-4,TRBJ2-2,-,TGTGCCAGCAGTTCGGCCAGCCTTAACACCGGGGAGCTGTTTTTT,CASSSASLNTGELFF
-,TRBV24-1,TRBJ2-3,TRBD1,TGTGCCACCAGTGATTGGACAGGGTTCACAGATACGCAGTATTTT,CATSDWTGFTDTQYF